This T cell receptor (beta chain) appears in the sequencing data of a study of T cell changes during pregnancy in multiple sclerosis. Produced via immunoSEQ multiplex PCR; TCRdb's table is partial and in-frame only. The sample records tens of thousands of clones, about 90% being singletons. The CDR3 length is 14 residues. Per germline, CDR1 SNHLY and CDR2 FYNNEI. V shed 7 bases and J 6 bases; nucleotides not matched to a gene: 7. This clonotype was sampled from a female donor with multiple sclerosis, enrolled in a pregnancy study. The specimen was CD4+ T cells from peripheral blood mononuclear cells, collected after pregnancy. The V gene is TRBV2, the J gene TRBJ2-7; 12 bases fit TRBD2. For the CDR3, the DNA is TGTGCCAGCACTAGCGGGGGGGCCCTTGCCGAGCAGTACTTC. This codes for CASTSGGALAEQYF.